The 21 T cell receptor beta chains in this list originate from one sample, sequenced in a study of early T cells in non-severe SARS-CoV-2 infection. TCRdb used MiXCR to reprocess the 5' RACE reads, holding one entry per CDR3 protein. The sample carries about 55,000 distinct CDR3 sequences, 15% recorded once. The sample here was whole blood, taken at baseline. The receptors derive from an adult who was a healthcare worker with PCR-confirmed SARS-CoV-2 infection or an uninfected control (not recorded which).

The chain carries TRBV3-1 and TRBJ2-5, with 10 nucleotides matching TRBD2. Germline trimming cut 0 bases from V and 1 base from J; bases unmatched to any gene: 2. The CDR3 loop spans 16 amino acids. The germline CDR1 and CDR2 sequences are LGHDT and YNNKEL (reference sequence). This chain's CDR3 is CASSQEAGGFQETQYF. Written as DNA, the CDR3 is TGTGCCAGCAGCCAAGAAGCGGGAGGGTTCCAAGAGACCCAGTACTTC.

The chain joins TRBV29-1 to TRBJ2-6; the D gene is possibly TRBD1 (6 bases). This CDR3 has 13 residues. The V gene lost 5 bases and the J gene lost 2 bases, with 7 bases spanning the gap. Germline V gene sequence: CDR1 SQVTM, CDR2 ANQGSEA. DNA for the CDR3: TGCAGCGTTTCAGGGGCTGGGGCCAACGTCCTGACTTTC. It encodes CSVSGAGANVLTF. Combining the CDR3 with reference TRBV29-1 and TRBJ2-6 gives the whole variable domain SAVISQKPSRDICQRGTSLTIQCQVDSQVTMMFWYRQQPGQSLTLIATANQGSEATYESGFVIDKFPISRPNLTFSTLTVSNMSPEDSSIYLCSVSGAGANVLTFGAGSRLTVL.

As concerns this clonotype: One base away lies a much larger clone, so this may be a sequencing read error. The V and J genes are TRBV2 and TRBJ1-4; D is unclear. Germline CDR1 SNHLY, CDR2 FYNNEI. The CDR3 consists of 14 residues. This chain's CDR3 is CASSAYAGRENLFF. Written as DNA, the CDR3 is TGTGCCAGCAGCGCCTATGCAGGACGGGAAAATCTGTTTTTT.

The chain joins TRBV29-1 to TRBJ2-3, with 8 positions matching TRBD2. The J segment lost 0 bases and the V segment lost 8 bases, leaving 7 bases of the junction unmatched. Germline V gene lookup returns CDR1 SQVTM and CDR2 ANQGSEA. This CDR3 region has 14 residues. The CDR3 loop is CSFRGTRSTDTQYF. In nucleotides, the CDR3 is TGCAGCTTCCGGGGGACTAGAAGCACAGATACGCAGTATTTT.

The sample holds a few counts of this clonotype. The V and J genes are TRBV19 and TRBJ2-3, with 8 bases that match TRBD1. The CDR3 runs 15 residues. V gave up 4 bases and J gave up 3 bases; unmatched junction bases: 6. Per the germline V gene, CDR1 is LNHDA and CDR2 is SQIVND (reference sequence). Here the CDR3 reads CASSTGQGRTDTQYF. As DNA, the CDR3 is TGTGCCAGTAGTACCGGACAGGGACGGACAGATACGCAGTATTTT.

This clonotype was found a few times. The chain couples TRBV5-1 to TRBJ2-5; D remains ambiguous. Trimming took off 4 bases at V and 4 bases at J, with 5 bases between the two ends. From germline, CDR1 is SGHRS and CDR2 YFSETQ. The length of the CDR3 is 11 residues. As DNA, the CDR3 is TGCGCCAGCAGCGGGGTAGAGACCCAGTACTTC. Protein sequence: CASSGVETQYF.

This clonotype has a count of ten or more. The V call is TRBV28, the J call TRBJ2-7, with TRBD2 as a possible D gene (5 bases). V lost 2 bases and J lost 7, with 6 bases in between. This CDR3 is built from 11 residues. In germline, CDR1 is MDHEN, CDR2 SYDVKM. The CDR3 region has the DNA TGTGCCAGCAGTTTAACTAGGGAGCAGTACTTC. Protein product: CASSLTREQYF.

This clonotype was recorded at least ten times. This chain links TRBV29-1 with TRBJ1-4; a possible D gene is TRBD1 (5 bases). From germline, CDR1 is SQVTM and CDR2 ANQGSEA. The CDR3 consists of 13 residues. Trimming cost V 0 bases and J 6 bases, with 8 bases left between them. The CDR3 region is CSVEDGADEKLFF. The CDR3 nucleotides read TGCAGCGTTGAAGATGGGGCTGATGAAAAACTGTTTTTT.

CDR3 residues: CAGDRRFSGANVLTF. The CDR3 DNA is TGTGCCGGGGACAGGAGATTTTCTGGGGCCAACGTCCTGACTTTC. The chain is built from TRBV11-2 and TRBJ2-6, with 8 bases matching TRBD1. The germline gives CDR1 SGHAT, CDR2 FQNNGV. CDR3 length: 15 residues. With V trimmed by 11 bases and J by 1 base, 7 bases remained unmatched. Variable domain in full (rest from reference TRBV11-2 and TRBJ2-6): EAGVAQSPRYKIIEKRQSVAFWCNPISGHATLYWYQQILGQGPKLLIQFQNNGVVDDSQLPKDRFSAERLKGVDSTLKIQPAKLEDSAVYLCAGDRRFSGANVLTFGAGSRLTVL.

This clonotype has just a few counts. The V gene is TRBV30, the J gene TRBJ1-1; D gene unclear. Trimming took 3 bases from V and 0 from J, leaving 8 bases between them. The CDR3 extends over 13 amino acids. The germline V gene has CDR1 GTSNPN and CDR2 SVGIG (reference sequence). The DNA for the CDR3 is TGTGCCTGGAGCACTAACATGAACACTGAAGCTTTCTTT. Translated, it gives CAWSTNMNTEAFF.

Written as DNA, the CDR3 is TGTGCCAGCAGGGCCACTAGCGGTTCGTACAATGAGCAGTTCTTC. It codes for CASRATSGSYNEQFF. V usage is TRBV28 and J usage is TRBJ2-1, with 8 bases fitting TRBD2. Germline values: CDR1 MDHEN, CDR2 SYDVKM. The CDR3 is 15 residues long. V shed 6 bases and J 4 bases; nucleotides not matched to a gene: 8.

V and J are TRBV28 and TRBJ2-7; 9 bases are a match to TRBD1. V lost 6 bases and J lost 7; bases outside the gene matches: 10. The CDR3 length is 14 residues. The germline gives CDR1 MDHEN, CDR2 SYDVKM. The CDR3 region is CASSSRTGVREQYF. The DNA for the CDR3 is TGTGCCAGCAGCTCCCGGACAGGGGTGAGGGAGCAGTACTTC.

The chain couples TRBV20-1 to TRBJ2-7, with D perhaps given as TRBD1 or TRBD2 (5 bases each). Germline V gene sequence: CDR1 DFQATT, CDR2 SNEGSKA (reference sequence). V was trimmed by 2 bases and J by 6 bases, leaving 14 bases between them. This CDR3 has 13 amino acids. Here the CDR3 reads CSARRGLSGEQYF. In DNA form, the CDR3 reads TGCAGTGCTAGACGGGGCCTATCGGGCGAGCAGTACTTC.

This chain's CDR3 is CASSSGVNTGELFF. As DNA, the CDR3 is TGTGCCAGCAGCTCAGGGGTAAACACCGGGGAGCTGTTTTTT. The J gene is TRBJ2-2, the V gene TRBV7-9; tentative D call: TRBD1 (6 bases). Trimming shortened V by 4 bases and J by 2 bases, and 8 bases separated the two germline ends. The CDR3 spans 14 residues. Germline CDR1 and CDR2: SEHNR and FQNEAQ (reference sequence).

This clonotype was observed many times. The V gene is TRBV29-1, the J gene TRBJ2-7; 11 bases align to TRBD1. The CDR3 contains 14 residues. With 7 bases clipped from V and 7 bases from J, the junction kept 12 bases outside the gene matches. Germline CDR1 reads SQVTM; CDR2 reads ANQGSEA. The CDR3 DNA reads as TGCAGCGGGGCTGGCGGACAGGGGGCGTGGGAGCAGTACTTC. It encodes CSGAGGQGAWEQYF.

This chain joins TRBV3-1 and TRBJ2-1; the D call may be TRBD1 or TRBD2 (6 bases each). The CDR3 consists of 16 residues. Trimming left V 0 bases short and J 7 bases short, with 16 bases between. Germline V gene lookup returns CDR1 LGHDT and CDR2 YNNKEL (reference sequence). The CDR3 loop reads CASSQDKGGLGNEQFF. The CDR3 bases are TGTGCCAGCAGCCAAGATAAAGGGGGACTTGGGAATGAGCAGTTCTTC.

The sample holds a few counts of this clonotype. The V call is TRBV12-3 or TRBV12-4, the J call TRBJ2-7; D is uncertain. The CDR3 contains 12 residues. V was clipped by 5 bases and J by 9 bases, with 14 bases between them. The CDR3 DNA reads TGTGCCAGCAGTGTTTACGGCCCGCGGCAGTACTTC. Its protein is CASSVYGPRQYF.

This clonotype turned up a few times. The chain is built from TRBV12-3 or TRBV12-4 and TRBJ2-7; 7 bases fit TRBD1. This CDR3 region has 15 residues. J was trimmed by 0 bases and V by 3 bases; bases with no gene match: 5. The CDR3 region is CASSFSTGSSYEQYF. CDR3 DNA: TGTGCCAGCAGTTTCTCGACAGGGAGCTCCTACGAGCAGTACTTC.

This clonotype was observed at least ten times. CDR3 sequence: CASSPQGDNYGYTF. The CDR3 coding sequence is TGTGCCAGCAGTCCTCAGGGGGACAACTATGGCTACACCTTC. The chain is built from TRBV5-4 and TRBJ1-2; 7 nucleotides align to TRBD1. The CDR3 extends over 14 amino acids. The V gene end was trimmed by 5 bases and the J gene end by 2 bases; junction bases not matched to a gene: 6. Germline V gives CDR1 SGHNT, CDR2 YYREEE (reference sequence).

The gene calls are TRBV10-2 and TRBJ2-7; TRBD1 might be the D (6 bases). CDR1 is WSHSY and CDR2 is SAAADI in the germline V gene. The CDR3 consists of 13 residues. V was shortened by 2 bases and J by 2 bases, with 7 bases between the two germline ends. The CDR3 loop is CASSETGPYEQYF. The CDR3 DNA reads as TGCGCCAGCAGTGAGACAGGGCCCTACGAGCAGTACTTC.

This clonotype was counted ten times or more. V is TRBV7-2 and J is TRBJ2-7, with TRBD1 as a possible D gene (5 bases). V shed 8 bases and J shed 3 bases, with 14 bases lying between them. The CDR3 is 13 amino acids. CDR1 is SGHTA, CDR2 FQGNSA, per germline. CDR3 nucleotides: TGTGCCAGCTCCTCGGGCAGGGACTACGAGCAGTACTTC. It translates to CASSSGRDYEQYF.